A single sample gave rise to the 17 T cell receptor beta chains below, sequenced in a study of T cells in Graves' hyperthyroidism and ophthalmopathy. Using RNA transcripts as the source, TCR beta CDR3 regions were amplified. An initial round of RT-PCR targeting the TCR CDR3 relied on the HTBI primer set. TCRdb passed the multiplex PCR reads through MiXCR, listing each CDR3 protein once. Among roughly 700,000 distinct CDR3 sequences listed, roughly 32% were seen once. The sequenced sample was blood. Receptors originate from a woman aged 40-49 years with Graves' hyperthyroidism.

In regard to this clonotype: Because it lacks the conserved phenylalanine or tryptophan at the end, this CDR3 is likely a read error. This sequence joins TRBV6-1 and TRBJ1-1, with D tentatively TRBD1 (5 bases). From germline, CDR1 is MNHNS and CDR2 SASEGT. V lost 6 bases and J 0 bases, leaving 23 bases between the germline ends. CDR3 size: 18 residues. CDR3 loop: CASRVGGTTLTMNTEAFL. CDR3 DNA: TGTGCCAGCAGGGTCGGGGGGACCACCCTAACAATGAACACTGAAGCTTTCCTT.

This clonotype was detected many times. CDR3 sequence reads: CASSDGGGAQSEQYF. The CDR3 DNA is TGTGCCAGCAGTGATGGGGGGGGGGCGCAGAGCGAGCAGTACTTC. The rearrangement uses TRBV25-1 and TRBJ2-7; weak D call: TRBD2 (7 bases). The CDR3 length is 15 residues. CDR1 is MGHDK and CDR2 is SYGVNS in the germline V gene. Trimming left V 3 bases short and J 6 bases short, with 18 bases between.

The chain joins TRBV19 to TRBJ1-1; the D gene is possibly TRBD1 (5 bases). CDR3 size: 19 residues. Deletions cut 7 bases from V and 2 bases from J, with 29 bases between. Germline lookup yields CDR1 LNHDA and CDR2 SQIVND (reference sequence). CDR3 amino acids: CASTKGGQGRFTINTEAFF. CDR3 DNA: TGTGCCAGTACTAAGGGCGGGCAGGGTCGGTTTACCATCAACACTGAAGCTTTCTTT.

The CDR3 loop reads CASSENAPYYNEQFF. The CDR3, as DNA: TGTGCCAGCAGCGAAAACGCACCATACTACAATGAGCAGTTCTTC. This chain links TRBV25-1 with TRBJ2-1, with D unclear. CDR1 MGHDK and CDR2 SYGVNS come from the germline V gene. Trimming stripped 6 bases from V and 3 bases from J, with 15 bases between. This CDR3 comprises 15 residues.

This clonotype occurred many times. The chain couples TRBV7-8 to TRBJ2-7; D perhaps matches TRBD1 (5 bases). V was cut by 2 bases and J by 4 bases, with 15 bases left in between. Germline V gene sequence: CDR1 SGHVS, CDR2 FQNEAQ. This CDR3 region has 15 residues. The CDR3 sequence: CASSLFQGRKYEQYF. DNA for the CDR3: TGTGCCAGCAGCTTATTCCAGGGCAGAAAGTACGAGCAGTACTTC.

The V call is TRBV20-1, the J call TRBJ2-1; no definite D call. This CDR3 is built from 14 residues. Germline V lookup: CDR1 DFQATT, CDR2 SNEGSKA (reference sequence). V was cut by 5 bases and J by 6 bases, with 17 bases left in between. The CDR3 protein is CSAAGPLLVNEQFF. The CDR3 coding sequence is TGCAGTGCTGCCGGGCCCCTTCTGGTCAATGAGCAGTTCTTC.

The V gene is TRBV20-1, the J gene TRBJ2-7; D is ambiguous. Trimming left V 0 bases short and J 5 bases short, with 17 bases between. This CDR3 has 15 residues. Germline loops: CDR1 DFQATT, CDR2 SNEGSKA (reference sequence). The DNA for the CDR3 is TGCAGTGCTAGAGATCTGGAGACAAGGAACCACGAGCAGTACTTC. Residues: CSARDLETRNHEQYF.

The V gene is TRBV6-2 or TRBV6-3, the J gene TRBJ1-5; 9 bases are a match to TRBD1. CDR3 length equals 15 residues. Germline V CDR1 and CDR2: MNHEY, SVGEGT. J lost 8 bases, V lost 6 bases, and 11 bases had no gene match. The CDR3 region is CASSPPGQGSKPQHF. The CDR3 region has the DNA TGTGCCAGCAGCCCGCCGGGACAGGGTTCCAAGCCCCAGCATTTT.

This clonotype was recorded a few times. The chain links TRBV5-8 to TRBJ1-3, with D tentatively TRBD1 (5 bases). The CDR3 totals 17 residues. CDR1 is SGHTS, CDR2 YDEGEE, per germline. V was shortened by 2 bases and J by 4 bases, with 19 bases between the two germline ends. The CDR3 sequence is CASSFFTGLFAGNTIYF. As DNA, the CDR3 is TGTGCCAGCAGCTTCTTCACAGGACTGTTCGCGGGAAACACCATATATTTT.

This clonotype has only a few counts. This chain uses TRBV19 with TRBJ1-5; TRBD1 aligns across 7 bases. The CDR3 covers 15 residues. V was clipped by 3 bases and J by 7 bases; unmatched bases: 9. Germline V CDR1 and CDR2: LNHDA, SQIVND (reference sequence). The CDR3 loop reads CASSIEGARGQPQHF. As DNA, the CDR3 is TGTGCCAGTAGTATTGAGGGGGCGCGAGGCCAGCCCCAGCATTTT.

This clonotype was recorded at least ten times. The chain employs TRBV7-2 and TRBJ1-5; 8 nucleotides match TRBD1. The ends lost 5 bases at V and 1 base at J; junction bases unmatched: 7. The CDR3 extends over 16 amino acids. Germline CDR1 and CDR2: SGHTA and FQGNSA. The CDR3 nucleotides read TGTGCCAGCAGCCAGGACAGGGAGGGGAGCAATCAGCCCCAGCATTTT. This encodes CASSQDREGSNQPQHF.

This clonotype was counted at least ten times. This rearrangement joins TRBV9 to TRBJ2-7, with 12 bases identical to TRBD2. The V and J ends lost 4 bases and 6 bases, in that order; junction bases with no gene match: 11. Germline CDR1 reads SGDLS; CDR2 reads YYNGEE. The CDR3 length is 16 residues. CDR3 DNA: TGTGCCAGCAGCCCGACCTCAACTAGCGGGGGGTTCGAGCAGTACTTC. This codes for CASSPTSTSGGFEQYF.

The chain uses TRBV4-1 and TRBJ1-1; 11 positions match TRBD1. Germline CDR1 and CDR2: MGHRA and YSYEKL. This CDR3 spans 14 amino acids. V lost 2 bases, J lost 10 bases, and 6 bases stayed unmatched. Here the CDR3 DNA reads TGCGCCAGCAGCCAACCGGGACAGGGGGGTCGAGCTTTCTTT. This sequence encodes CASSQPGQGGRAFF.

V is TRBV29-1 and J is TRBJ1-2, with 9 nucleotides matching TRBD1. The CDR3 covers 14 residues. After removal of 4 bases from V and 7 bases from J, the junction contained 10 bases not matched to a gene. Germline V gene sequence: CDR1 SQVTM, CDR2 ANQGSEA. The chain's CDR3 is CSVVSDRGVSGYTF. CDR3 DNA: TGCAGCGTTGTTTCCGACAGGGGGGTTAGTGGCTACACCTTC. The full variable domain, completed using reference TRBV29-1 and TRBJ1-2, is SAVISQKPSRDICQRGTSLTIQCQVDSQVTMMFWYRQQPGQSLTLIATANQGSEATYESGFVIDKFPISRPNLTFSTLTVSNMSPEDSSIYLCSVVSDRGVSGYTFGSGTRLTVV.

As regards this clonotype: This may be a read error, as it is one base from a much larger clone. The chain couples TRBV20-1 to TRBJ1-5; D remains unclear. This CDR3 spans 12 amino acids. Germline CDR1 is DFQATT and CDR2 is SNEGSKA (reference sequence). V was clipped by 5 bases and J by 3 bases, with 8 bases between them. This chain's CDR3 is CSAVPPNQPQHF. DNA of the CDR3: TGCAGTGCTGTACCGCCCAATCAGCCCCAGCATTTT.

The V call is TRBV29-1, the J call TRBJ2-6; maybe TRBD1 (6 bases). Germline CDR1 SQVTM, CDR2 ANQGSEA. The germline V and J ends were trimmed by 8 bases and 0 bases, with 20 bases remaining between them. This CDR3 contains 17 residues. The CDR3 sequence is CSYPKDSTFSGANVLTF. In DNA, the CDR3 is TGCAGCTACCCCAAGGACAGTACATTCTCTGGGGCCAACGTCCTGACTTTC.

About this clonotype itself: The conserved phenylalanine or tryptophan normally closing the CDR3 is absent here, so this likely arose from a read error. It is unclear where the CDR3 begins or ends on the DNA, so no DNA is shown, and the CDR3 is as TCRdb lists it. This chain uses TRBV7-2 with TRBJ1-6. In germline, CDR1 is SGHTA, CDR2 FQGNSA. The CDR3 region is 13 residues in length, termini included. The CDR3 region is CASSFDGNSPLQS.